This T cell receptor beta chain was found in a study of patients and donors after allogeneic stem cell transplantation (dated by TCRdb to 2020 to 2021). To note about this clonotype: Its specific antigen is unknown. Per-base quality was not reported, and no clone a single base away is much larger than it.

The CDR3 numbers 14 residues from cysteine through phenylalanine. CDR3 DNA is the only sequence kept; it has 42 bases, read in frame from the first base. The trim is 5 bases for V and 1 base for J, with a gap of 12 bases between the germline ends. Libraries were made using RT-PCR. Instrument on record: NextSeq 550. TCRdb cleaned the public reads at Q25 with fastp, built clones with MiXCR and kept in-frame beta chains. Every CDR3 protein is listed once, alongside the most common genes and DNA of its rows. The sample has about 200,000 distinct CDR3 sequences on record, 35% to 45% of them singletons. The ten largest clonotypes hold 11% of the sample.

The receptor was derived from a human donor who was either an allogeneic HSCT recipient or a stem cell or donor lymphocyte infusion donor (not recorded which). It is not recorded whose cells these are; they may come from a transplant donor. The sample was blood, either unsorted or a sorted T cell fraction (not recorded which). Here the chain combines TRBV12-3 or TRBV12-4 and TRBJ2-7, and perhaps TRBD1 as D gene, on 6 matching bases. The DNA reads TGTGCCAGCAGTGACGGGACAAAGTCCTACGAGCAGTACTTC. It specifies CASSDGTKSYEQYF.